These T cell receptor beta chains were read from a single sample in a study of identical twins' blood T cells. TCRdb ran MiXCR on the 5' RACE reads and lists one entry per CDR3 protein. The data hold hundreds of thousands of distinct CDR3 sequences, with under 30% observed a single time. Source material: PBMCs. Receptors originate from a woman aged 18 to 55 in good health. The CDR3 runs from the conserved cysteine through the conserved F or W. A D gene is named only where the DNA matches it firmly. A clone size is listed for some rows: how often the clone was seen (once, few, many), or a class if it is expanded.

size: few
length: 15
V: TRBV12-3/TRBV12-4
J: TRBJ2-3
D: .
DNA: TGTGCCAGCAGTTTAGCGGAGGCAAGCACAGATACGCAGTATTTT
CDR3: CASSLAEASTDTQYF

size: once
length: 15
V: TRBV18
J: TRBJ1-2
D: .
DNA: TGTGCCAGCTCAGTAGCCGGGACTCCCCGGGAGGGCTACACCTTC
CDR3: CASSVAGTPREGYTF

size: once
length: 12
V: TRBV14
J: TRBJ1-1
D: .
DNA: TGTGCCACCGGTCCGCTTTACACTGACGCTTTCTTT
CDR3: CATGPLYTDAFF

size: many
length: 16
V: TRBV6-2/TRBV6-3
J: TRBJ2-1
D: TRBD1
DNA: TGTGCCAGCAGTTACCCAGCAGGGACAGGGGGCGATGAGCAGTTCTTC
CDR3: CASSYPAGTGGDEQFF

size: .
length: 13
V: TRBV9
J: TRBJ1-2
D: .
DNA: TGTGCCAGCAGCGTAGCGACAGAAGGAGGCTACACCTTC
CDR3: CASSVATEGGYTF

size: few
length: 17
V: TRBV6-5
J: TRBJ1-3
D: TRBD1
DNA: TGCGCCAGCAGTTACGGCCAGACAGGGTCTAGTGGAAACACCATATATTTT
CDR3: CASSYGQTGSSGNTIYF

size: few
length: 13
V: TRBV19
J: TRBJ2-1
D: .
DNA: TGTGCCAGTAGTATAGATCGTTTGGGTGAGCAGTTCTTC
CDR3: CASSIDRLGEQFF

size: few
length: 14
V: TRBV30
J: TRBJ2-3
D: .
DNA: TGTGCCTGGCAAAACCCTTACAGCGCAGATACGCAGTATTTT
CDR3: CAWQNPYSADTQYF

size: few
length: 13
V: TRBV18
J: TRBJ1-1
D: .
DNA: TGTGCCAGCCAAACCCAAACGGGCACTGAAGCTTTCTTT
CDR3: CASQTQTGTEAFF

size: few
length: 15
V: TRBV5-1
J: TRBJ2-3
D: .
DNA: TGCGCCAGCAGGGATTTCGGAACAGGAGCTGATACGCAGTATTTT
CDR3: CASRDFGTGADTQYF

size: .
length: 13
V: TRBV12-3/TRBV12-4
J: TRBJ1-2
D: .
DNA: TGTGCCAGCAGTTTCTCCCCCGACTATGGCTACACCTTC
CDR3: CASSFSPDYGYTF

size: .
length: 13
V: TRBV20-1
J: TRBJ1-6
D: .
DNA: TGCAGTGCTAGAGGGACAGCCCTGGTGGCCCTCCACTTT
CDR3: CSARGTALVALHF

size: .
length: 14
V: TRBV20-1
J: TRBJ2-3
D: .
DNA: TGCAGTGCTAGACATGGACGTGGCACAGATACGCAGTATTTT
CDR3: CSARHGRGTDTQYF

size: few
length: 11
V: TRBV6-2/TRBV6-3
J: TRBJ1-1
D: .
DNA: TGTGCCAGCAGGTACCAGGTGGGCGCTTTCTTT
CDR3: CASRYQVGAFF

size: few
length: 13
V: TRBV29-1
J: TRBJ1-2
D: .
DNA: TGCAGCGTTGGTTGGGGGAGTGTCTATGGCTACACCTTC
CDR3: CSVGWGSVYGYTF

size: many
length: 16
V: TRBV27
J: TRBJ2-1
D: TRBD2
DNA: TGTGCCAGCAGTTTTCGAATAGCGGGGGTTTACAATGAGCAGTTCTTC
CDR3: CASSFRIAGVYNEQFF

size: .
length: 12
V: TRBV29-1
J: TRBJ2-1
D: TRBD1
DNA: TGCAGCGTTGGACAGGGCGGAGATGAGCAGTTCTTC
CDR3: CSVGQGGDEQFF

size: .
length: 11
V: TRBV3-1
J: TRBJ1-1
D: .
DNA: TGTGCCTCCCGGGGGGTTTATCAAGCTTTCTTT
CDR3: CASRGVYQAFF

size: few
length: 14
V: TRBV2
J: TRBJ1-5
D: .
DNA: TGTGCCAGCAGTGGGGACGGAACCTATCAGCCCCAGCATTTT
CDR3: CASSGDGTYQPQHF

size: few
length: 11
V: TRBV9
J: TRBJ1-1
D: .
DNA: TGTGCCAGCAGCGACGGGGAAAGAGCTTTCTTT
CDR3: CASSDGERAFF

size: .
length: 17
V: TRBV11-3
J: TRBJ1-1
D: TRBD1
DNA: TGTGCCAGCAGCTTAGGACGAAAGACAGGGCTGTACACTGAAGCTTTCTTT
CDR3: CASSLGRKTGLYTEAFF

size: many
length: 12
V: TRBV14
J: TRBJ1-5
D: .
DNA: TGTGCCAGCAGCCAAGAAGGTCAGCCCCAGCATTTT
CDR3: CASSQEGQPQHF